The 27 T cell receptor beta chains below come from one sample, sequenced in a study of OX40 agonist ivuxolimab in advanced cancers. Profiled with immunoSEQ multiplex PCR; TCRdb holds only in-frame clones, not every one. The table includes approximately 40,000 clones, about 83% detected once. This material consisted of CD4+ or CD8+ T cells sorted from blood, taken in a trial of the OX40 agonist ivuxolimab. Receptors were obtained from an adult with an advanced solid tumor such as melanoma, head and neck, liver or kidney cancer.

The rearrangement uses TRBV13 and TRBJ2-3, with 7 bases aligning to TRBD2. CDR3 length: 15 residues. V dropped 4 bases and J dropped 1; count of bases not matched to a gene: 5. Germline values: CDR1 PRHDT, CDR2 FYEKMQ (reference sequence). Here the CDR3 reads CASSWGREGTDTQYF. DNA of the CDR3: TGTGCCAGCAGCTGGGGGAGGGAGGGCACAGATACGCAGTATTTT.

J is TRBJ2-7 and V is TRBV25-1; 9 bases line up with TRBD1. The germline CDR1 and CDR2 sequences are MGHDK and SYGVNS. With V trimmed by 4 bases and J by 1 base, 8 bases remained unmatched. CDR3 length: 16 amino acids. CDR3 protein: CASSAATGTGSYEQYF. CDR3 in DNA: TGTGCCAGCAGTGCGGCCACCGGGACAGGGTCCTACGAGCAGTACTTC.

This chain links TRBV4-1 with TRBJ2-1, with D unresolved. This CDR3 contains 17 residues. Between the trimmed V and J ends, which lost 1 base and 3 bases, there was a span of 16 bases. The V gene's germline CDR1 is MGHRA and CDR2 YSYEKL. This CDR3 reads CASSQGIGVQNYNEQFF. For the CDR3, the DNA is TGCGCCAGCAGCCAAGGGATTGGTGTACAAAACTACAATGAGCAGTTCTTC.

This clone was picked up a small number of times. The J gene is TRBJ1-5, the V gene TRBV30; D ambiguous. Germline V gene data show CDR1 as GTSNPN and CDR2 as SVGIG (reference sequence). With 0 bases removed from V and 3 bases from J, the gap between germline ends came to 9 bases. This CDR3 is 14 amino acids long. The CDR3 sequence is CAWSVEAYNQPQHF. CDR3 bases: TGTGCCTGGAGTGTGGAGGCCTACAATCAGCCCCAGCATTTT.

This rearrangement joins TRBV11-2 to TRBJ1-2; D unclear. This CDR3 is 13 amino acids long. The germline V gene has CDR1 SGHAT and CDR2 FQNNGV. Trimming cost V 1 base and J 5 bases, with 8 bases left between them. CDR3 in DNA: TGTGCCAGCAGCTTAGGGCATCTTTATGGCTACACCTTC. Protein: CASSLGHLYGYTF.

This clone has a single count. V is TRBV5-6 and J is TRBJ2-1, with 8 positions matching TRBD1. CDR3 length equals 16 residues. The germline V gene encodes CDR1 SGHDT and CDR2 YYEEEE. V lost 0 bases to trimming and J lost 7 bases; unmatched junction nucleotides: 9. This CDR3 reads CASSLAGAGGKNEQFF. The CDR3 DNA follows: TGTGCCAGCAGCTTGGCCGGGGCAGGGGGCAAGAATGAGCAGTTCTTC.

The chain recombines TRBV6-1 with TRBJ2-1; D possibly uses TRBD1 or TRBD2 (5 bases each). The CDR3 extends over 13 amino acids. Trimming removed 6 bases from V and 5 bases from J, with 11 bases in between. The V gene's germline CDR1 is MNHNS and CDR2 SASEGT. CDR3 loop: CASRQSGHNEQFF. The CDR3 nucleotides are TGTGCCAGCAGGCAGTCGGGACACAATGAGCAGTTCTTC.

The rearrangement joins TRBV7-9 to TRBJ1-2; 9 nucleotides line up with TRBD1. From germline, CDR1 is SEHNR and CDR2 FQNEAQ (reference sequence). This CDR3 contains 13 residues. J was trimmed by 7 bases and V by 5 bases; bases with no gene match: 5. Here the CDR3 reads CASSTDRGSGYTF. CDR3 sequence (DNA): TGTGCCAGCAGCACGGACAGGGGAAGTGGCTACACCTTC. The variable domain in full, with the rest retrieved from reference TRBV7-9 and TRBJ1-2, is DTGVSQNPRHKITKRGQNVTFRCDPISEHNRLYWYRQTLGQGPEFLTYFQNEAQLEKSRLLSDRFSAERPKGSFSTLEIQRTEQGDSAMYLCASSTDRGSGYTFGSGTRLTVV.

The chain uses TRBV7-2 and TRBJ2-1; tentative D call: TRBD2 (7 bases). The V end was cut by 4 bases, the J end by 3 bases, with 13 bases between. The CDR3 runs 15 residues. Germline V gives CDR1 SGHTA, CDR2 FQGNSA. The CDR3 bases are TGTGCCAGCAGCTATGTAGGGGGGGACTACAATGAGCAGTTCTTC. Its translation is CASSYVGGDYNEQFF.

J is TRBJ1-3 and V is TRBV7-9; 12 nucleotides match TRBD1. V lost 5 bases to trimming and J lost 0 bases; unmatched junction nucleotides: 5. Germline values: CDR1 SEHNR, CDR2 FQNEAQ (reference sequence). CDR3 length equals 17 residues. The DNA of the CDR3 is TGTGCCAGCAGCGCTGGGACAGGGGGCACCTCTGGAAACACCATATATTTT. The encoded protein is CASSAGTGGTSGNTIYF.

This clone was observed a single time. The chain recombines TRBV6-6 with TRBJ2-1; D could derive from TRBD1 or TRBD2 (5 bases each). There are 16 residues in the CDR3. Trimming pared 0 bases from V and 3 bases from J, leaving 12 bases between. Germline V lookup: CDR1 MNHNY, CDR2 SVGAGI (reference sequence). The CDR3 region is CASSYSSQGVYNEQFF. The CDR3 bases are TGTGCCAGCAGTTACTCATCGCAGGGAGTCTACAATGAGCAGTTCTTC.

This chain uses TRBV5-3 with TRBJ2-5; D ambiguous. TRBV5-3 belongs to the ORF category, with a function that is uncertain. V lost 2 bases, J lost 5 bases, and 7 bases lay in between. The CDR3 has 12 amino acids. This chain's CDR3 is CARSFLEETQYF. CDR3 coding DNA: TGTGCCAGAAGCTTTTTGGAGGAGACCCAGTACTTC.

This clone was observed a single time. V and J are TRBV9 and TRBJ2-2, with 8 bases lining up with TRBD1. CDR1 is SGDLS and CDR2 is YYNGEE in the germline V gene. V was pared by 0 bases and J by 5 bases, with 6 bases of the junction left unmatched. The CDR3 has 16 residues. Here the CDR3 reads CASSVAPGGGTGELFF. The CDR3 bases are TGTGCCAGCAGCGTAGCTCCAGGGGGCGGGACCGGGGAGCTGTTTTTT.

V gene TRBV7-3 combines with J gene TRBJ1-2; TRBD1 is a possible D gene (6 bases). The germline CDR1 and CDR2 sequences are SGHTA and FQGTGA. This CDR3 is built from 15 residues. The ends were cut back, 4 bases at V and 4 bases at J, with 16 bases in the middle. The CDR3 here is CASSSLGGVAYGYTF. CDR3 coding DNA: TGTGCCAGCAGCTCCCTAGGGGGGGTTGCCTATGGCTACACCTTC.

The chain has TRBV5-1 and TRBJ2-7; TRBD1 might be the D (5 bases). The CDR3 is made up of 13 amino acids. The germline gives CDR1 SGHRS, CDR2 YFSETQ. The V and J ends lost 3 bases and 3 bases respectively, with 10 bases between them. The CDR3 DNA follows: TGCGCCAGCAGCTGGGGCAGGGACTACGAGCAGTACTTC. Its protein is CASSWGRDYEQYF.

In this sample, this clone turned up a few times. V usage is TRBV5-1 and J usage is TRBJ2-7; 9 nucleotides match TRBD2. This CDR3 is 14 amino acids long. J was trimmed by 4 bases and V by 4 bases; bases with no gene match: 6. CDR1 is SGHRS and CDR2 is YFSETQ in the germline V gene. The CDR3 loop reads CASSVRGRAYEQYF. The CDR3 DNA sequence: TGCGCCAGCAGCGTTCGCGGGAGGGCATACGAGCAGTACTTC.

CDR3 DNA: TGTGCCAGCAGCTTAACAGGGGGGGCCTACGAGCAGTACTTC. Protein: CASSLTGGAYEQYF. The chain joins TRBV7-2 to TRBJ2-7, with a weak D call TRBD1 (8 bases). The CDR3 length is 14 residues. Germline V gene lookup returns CDR1 SGHTA and CDR2 FQGNSA. The V end lost 2 bases, the J end lost 2 bases, and 10 bases lay between the germline ends.

The CDR3 loop reads CASSLVYSNQPQHF. The CDR3, as DNA: TGTGCCAGCAGTTTAGTCTATAGCAATCAGCCCCAGCATTTT. The J gene is TRBJ1-5, the V gene TRBV27; D gene uncertain. This CDR3 spans 14 amino acids. V was trimmed by 2 bases and J by 0 bases, leaving 5 bases between them. CDR1 is MNHEY and CDR2 is SMNVEV in the germline V gene (reference sequence).

This chain connects TRBV29-1 to TRBJ2-1; the D call may be TRBD1 or TRBD2 (5 bases each). The CDR3 consists of 14 residues. Germline values: CDR1 SQVTM, CDR2 ANQGSEA. Trimming removed 7 bases from V and 8 bases from J, with 21 bases in between. This chain's CDR3 is CSAVLGVSVDEQFF. CDR3 bases: TGCAGCGCAGTCTTGGGGGTATCTGTCGATGAGCAGTTCTTC.

As to this clone: One end of the junction fails to match germline, which may point to a read error. The J gene is TRBJ2-1, the V gene TRBV2, with D unresolved. Germline V gene data show CDR1 as SNHLY and CDR2 as FYNNEI. CDR3 length equals 12 residues. CDR3 sequence reads: CASREGYNEQFF. CDR3 coding DNA: TGTGCCAGCAGAGAAGGATACAATGAGCAGTTCTTC.

This CDR3 is CASSLAENLEYLYEQYF. CDR3 DNA sequence: TGCGCCAGCAGCCTTGCGGAAAACCTCGAATATCTCTACGAGCAGTACTTC. V gene TRBV4-1 combines with J gene TRBJ2-7; D unclear. Germline V gene lookup returns CDR1 MGHRA and CDR2 YSYEKL. Trimming stripped 4 bases from V and 3 bases from J, with 22 bases between. The CDR3 is made up of 17 amino acids.

This chain links TRBV4-1 with TRBJ1-1; perhaps TRBD1 as D (5 bases). The ends were cut back, 3 bases at V and 5 bases at J, with 16 bases in the middle. CDR1 is MGHRA and CDR2 is YSYEKL in the germline V gene. The CDR3 covers 15 residues. This CDR3 is CASSQAGQGWTEAFF. The CDR3 DNA sequence: TGCGCCAGCAGCCAGGCCGGACAAGGTTGGACTGAAGCTTTCTTT.

This clone has a handful of counts. The chain combines TRBV9 with TRBJ1-1, with D unclear. This CDR3 is 14 amino acids long. Germline lookup yields CDR1 SGDLS and CDR2 YYNGEE. Trimming removed 4 bases from V and 1 base from J, with 11 bases in between. CDR3 DNA: TGTGCCAGCAGCCTCCTAAGCACGAACACTGAAGCTTTCTTT. It encodes CASSLLSTNTEAFF.

The chain links TRBV5-6 to TRBJ1-1; no firm D call. From germline, CDR1 is SGHDT and CDR2 YYEEEE. This CDR3 has 11 residues. The V end was cut by 4 bases, the J end by 6 bases, with 7 bases between. The CDR3 bases are TGTGCCAGCAGCCTACGGGCTGAAGCTTTCTTT. It yields the protein CASSLRAEAFF.

The J gene is TRBJ2-7, the V gene TRBV5-1; perhaps TRBD1 as D (5 bases). The CDR3 runs to 13 residues. The germline V gene has CDR1 SGHRS and CDR2 YFSETQ. Trimming left V 4 bases short and J 3 bases short, with 11 bases between. The CDR3 coding sequence is TGCGCCAGCAGCGGCAGGGATTACTACGAGCAGTACTTC. It codes for CASSGRDYYEQYF.

The chain is built from TRBV28 and TRBJ2-2; TRBD1 is a possible D gene (8 bases). In germline, CDR1 is MDHEN, CDR2 SYDVKM. With 2 bases removed from V and 3 bases from J, the gap between germline ends came to 16 bases. The CDR3 is 17 residues long. CDR3 residues: CASSLRRQGRDTGELFF. Here the CDR3 DNA reads TGTGCCAGCAGTTTAAGGCGACAGGGGAGGGACACCGGGGAGCTGTTTTTT.

The chain links TRBV30 to TRBJ2-7; D is unresolved. The CDR3 is 12 amino acids. The germline V gene encodes CDR1 GTSNPN and CDR2 SVGIG (reference sequence). V was clipped by 3 bases and J by 1 base, with 7 bases between them. CDR3 sequence (DNA): TGTGCCTGGAGGGCAGGATCCTACGAGCAGTACTTC. Its translation: CAWRAGSYEQYF. Combining the CDR3 with reference TRBV30 and TRBJ2-7 gives the whole variable domain SQTIHQWPATLVQPVGSPLSLECTVEGTSNPNLYWYRQAAGRGLQLLFYSVGIGQISSEVPQNLSASRPQDRQFILSSKKLLLSDSGFYLCAWRAGSYEQYFGPGTRLTVT.